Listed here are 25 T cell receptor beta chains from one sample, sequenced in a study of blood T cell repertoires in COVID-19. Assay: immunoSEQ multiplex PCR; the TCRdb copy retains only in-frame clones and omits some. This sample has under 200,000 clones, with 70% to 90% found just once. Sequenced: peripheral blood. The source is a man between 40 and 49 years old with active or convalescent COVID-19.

The CDR3 loop reads CSVGTGGYNEQFF. CDR3 nucleotides: TGCAGCGTTGGGACAGGGGGCTACAATGAGCAGTTCTTC. The gene calls are TRBV29-1 and TRBJ2-1, with 10 bases identical to TRBD1. V was clipped by 4 bases and J by 3 bases; unmatched bases: 0. This CDR3 comprises 13 residues. CDR1 and CDR2 from the germline V gene are SQVTM and ANQGSEA.

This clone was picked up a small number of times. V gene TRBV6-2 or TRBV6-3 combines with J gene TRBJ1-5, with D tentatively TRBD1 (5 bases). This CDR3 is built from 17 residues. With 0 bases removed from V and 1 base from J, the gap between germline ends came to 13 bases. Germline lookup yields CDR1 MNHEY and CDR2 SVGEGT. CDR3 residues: CASSYSKGLGSNQPQHF. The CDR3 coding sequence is TGTGCCAGCAGTTACTCGAAGGGGCTGGGGAGCAATCAGCCCCAGCATTTT.

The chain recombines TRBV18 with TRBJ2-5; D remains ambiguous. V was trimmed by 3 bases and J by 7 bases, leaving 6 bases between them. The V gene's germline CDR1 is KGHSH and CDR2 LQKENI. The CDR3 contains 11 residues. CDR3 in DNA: TGTGCCAGCTCACCGCCGGGGACCCAGTACTTC. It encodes CASSPPGTQYF.

The CDR3 coding sequence is TGTGCCAGCAGCCTGATAGACGGGATAGATACGCAGTATTTT. Protein sequence: CASSLIDGIDTQYF. The chain links TRBV7-3 to TRBJ2-3; D perhaps matches TRBD2 (5 bases). The CDR3 has 14 amino acids. Germline V gene lookup returns CDR1 SGHTA and CDR2 FQGTGA. Trimming took off 5 bases at V and 5 bases at J, with 14 bases between the two ends.

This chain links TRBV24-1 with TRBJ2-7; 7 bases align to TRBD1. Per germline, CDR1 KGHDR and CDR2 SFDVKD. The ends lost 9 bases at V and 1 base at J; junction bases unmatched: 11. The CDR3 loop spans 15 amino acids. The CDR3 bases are TGTGCCACCGGAAAAGCAGGGGGAAATTCCTACGAGCAGTACTTC. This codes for CATGKAGGNSYEQYF.

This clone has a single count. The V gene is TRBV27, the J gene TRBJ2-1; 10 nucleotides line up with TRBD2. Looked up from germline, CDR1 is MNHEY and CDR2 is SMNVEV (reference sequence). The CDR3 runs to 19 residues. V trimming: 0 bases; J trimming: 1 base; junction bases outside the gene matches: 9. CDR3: CASSLSIAGGFESYNEQFF. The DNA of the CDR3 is TGTGCCAGCAGTTTATCGATAGCGGGGGGTTTCGAGTCCTACAATGAGCAGTTCTTC.

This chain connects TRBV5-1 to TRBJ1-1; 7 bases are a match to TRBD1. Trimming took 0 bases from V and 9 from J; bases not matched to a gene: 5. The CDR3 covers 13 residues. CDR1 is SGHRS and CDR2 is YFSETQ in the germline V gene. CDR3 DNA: TGCGCCAGCAGCTTGGGGTCGGGACAGCAAGCTTTCTTT. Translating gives CASSLGSGQQAFF.

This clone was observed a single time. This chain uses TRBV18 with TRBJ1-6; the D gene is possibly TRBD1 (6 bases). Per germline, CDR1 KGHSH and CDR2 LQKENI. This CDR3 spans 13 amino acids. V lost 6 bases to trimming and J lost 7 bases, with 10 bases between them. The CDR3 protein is CASSPDRNSPLHF. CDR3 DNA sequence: TGTGCCAGCTCTCCGGACAGAAATTCACCCCTCCACTTT.

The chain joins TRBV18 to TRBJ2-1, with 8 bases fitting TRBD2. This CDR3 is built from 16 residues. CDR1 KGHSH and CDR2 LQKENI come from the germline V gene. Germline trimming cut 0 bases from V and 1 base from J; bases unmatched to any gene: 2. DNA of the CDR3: TGTGCCAGCTCACCACCCGGGACTAGGTCCTACAATGAGCAGTTCTTC. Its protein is CASSPPGTRSYNEQFF.

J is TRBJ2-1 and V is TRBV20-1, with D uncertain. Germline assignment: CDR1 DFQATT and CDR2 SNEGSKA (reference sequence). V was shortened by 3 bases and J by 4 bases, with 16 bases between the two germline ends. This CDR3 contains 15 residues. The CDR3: CSASTVPKIYNEQFF. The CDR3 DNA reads TGCAGTGCTAGTACGGTCCCGAAAATTTACAATGAGCAGTTCTTC.

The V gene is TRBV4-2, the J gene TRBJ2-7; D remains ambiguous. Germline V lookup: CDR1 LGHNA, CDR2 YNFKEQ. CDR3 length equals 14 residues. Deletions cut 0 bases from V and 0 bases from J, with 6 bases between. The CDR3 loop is CASSQDQRSYEQYF. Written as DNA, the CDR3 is TGTGCCAGCAGCCAAGACCAGCGCTCCTACGAGCAGTACTTC.

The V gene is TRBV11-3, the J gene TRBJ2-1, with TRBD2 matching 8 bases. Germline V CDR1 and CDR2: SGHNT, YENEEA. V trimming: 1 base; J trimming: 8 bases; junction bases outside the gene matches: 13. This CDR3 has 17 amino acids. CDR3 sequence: CASSLGTSGRNVDEQFF. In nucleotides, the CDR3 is TGTGCCAGCAGCTTAGGGACAAGCGGGAGAAATGTAGATGAGCAGTTCTTC. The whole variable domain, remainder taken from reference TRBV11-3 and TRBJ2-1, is EAGVVQSPRYKIIEKKQPVAFWCNPISGHNTLYWYLQNLGQGPELLIRYENEEAVDDSQLPKDRFSAERLKGVDSTLKIQPAELGDSAVYLCASSLGTSGRNVDEQFFGPGTRLTVL.

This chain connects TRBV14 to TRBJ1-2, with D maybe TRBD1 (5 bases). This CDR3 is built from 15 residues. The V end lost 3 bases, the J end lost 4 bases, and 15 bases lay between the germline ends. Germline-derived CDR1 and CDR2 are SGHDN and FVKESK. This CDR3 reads CASSHEFGGGYGYTF. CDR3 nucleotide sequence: TGTGCCAGCAGCCACGAATTCGGGGGGGGCTATGGCTACACCTTC.

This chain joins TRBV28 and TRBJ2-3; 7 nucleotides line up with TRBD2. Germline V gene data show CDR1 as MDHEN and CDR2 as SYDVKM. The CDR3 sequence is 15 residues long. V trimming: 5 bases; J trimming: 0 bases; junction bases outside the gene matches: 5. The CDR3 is CASSPAGDSTDTQYF. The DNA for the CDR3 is TGTGCCAGCAGTCCCGCGGGGGACAGCACAGATACGCAGTATTTT.

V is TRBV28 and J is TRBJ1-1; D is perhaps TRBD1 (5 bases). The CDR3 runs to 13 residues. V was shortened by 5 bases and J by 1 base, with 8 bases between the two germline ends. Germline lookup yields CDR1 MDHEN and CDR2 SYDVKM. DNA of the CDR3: TGTGCCAGCAGTCAAACAGGGAACACTGAAGCTTTCTTT. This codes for CASSQTGNTEAFF.

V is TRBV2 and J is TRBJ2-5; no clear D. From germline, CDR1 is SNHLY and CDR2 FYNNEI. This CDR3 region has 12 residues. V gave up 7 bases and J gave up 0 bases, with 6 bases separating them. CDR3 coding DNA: TGTGCCAGCACTAACCACCAAGAGACCCAGTACTTC. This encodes CASTNHQETQYF. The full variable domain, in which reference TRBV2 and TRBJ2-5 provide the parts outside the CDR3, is EPEVTQTPSHQVTQMGQEVILRCVPISNHLYFYWYRQILGQKVEFLVSFYNNEISEKSEIFDDQFSVERPDGSNFTLKIRSTKLEDSAMYFCASTNHQETQYFGPGTRLLVL.

CDR3 loop: CASSRGPLNTEAFF. The CDR3 DNA follows: TGTGCCAGCAGTCGCGGGCCGTTGAACACTGAAGCTTTCTTT. The V and J genes are TRBV6-4 and TRBJ1-1, with D hard to call. CDR3 size: 14 residues. Trimming left V 5 bases short and J 0 bases short, with 10 bases between. Germline-derived CDR1 and CDR2 are MRHNA and SNTAGT.

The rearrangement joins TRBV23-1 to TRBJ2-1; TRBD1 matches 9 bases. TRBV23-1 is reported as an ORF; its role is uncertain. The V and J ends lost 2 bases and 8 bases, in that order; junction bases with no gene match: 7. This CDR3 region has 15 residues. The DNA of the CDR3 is TGCGCCAGCAGTCAACCCTGTTACAGGGGGCATGAGCAGTTCTTC. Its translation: CASSQPCYRGHEQFF.

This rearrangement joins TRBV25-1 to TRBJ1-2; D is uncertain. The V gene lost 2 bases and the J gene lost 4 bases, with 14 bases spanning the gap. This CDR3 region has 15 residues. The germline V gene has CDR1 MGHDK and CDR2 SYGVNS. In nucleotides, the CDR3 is TGTGCCAGCAGTGAAATGGTCGAGGCACCCTATGGCTACACCTTC. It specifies CASSEMVEAPYGYTF.

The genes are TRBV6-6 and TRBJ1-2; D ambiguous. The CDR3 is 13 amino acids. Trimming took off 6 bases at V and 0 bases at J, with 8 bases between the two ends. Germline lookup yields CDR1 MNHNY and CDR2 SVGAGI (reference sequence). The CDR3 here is CASSQQTNYGYTF. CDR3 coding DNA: TGTGCCAGCAGCCAACAGACTAACTATGGCTACACCTTC.

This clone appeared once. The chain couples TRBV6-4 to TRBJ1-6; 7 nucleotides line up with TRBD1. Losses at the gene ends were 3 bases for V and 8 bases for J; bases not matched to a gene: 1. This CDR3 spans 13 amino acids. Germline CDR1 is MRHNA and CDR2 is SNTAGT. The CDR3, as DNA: TGTGCCAGCAGTGAGGACAGGTATTCACCCCTCCACTTT. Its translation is CASSEDRYSPLHF.

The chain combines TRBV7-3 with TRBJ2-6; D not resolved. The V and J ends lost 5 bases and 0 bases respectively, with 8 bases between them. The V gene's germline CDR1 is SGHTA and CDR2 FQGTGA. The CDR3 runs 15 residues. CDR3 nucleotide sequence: TGTGCCAGCAGCCTTAGTAGCTCTGGGGCCAACGTCCTGACTTTC. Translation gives CASSLSSSGANVLTF.

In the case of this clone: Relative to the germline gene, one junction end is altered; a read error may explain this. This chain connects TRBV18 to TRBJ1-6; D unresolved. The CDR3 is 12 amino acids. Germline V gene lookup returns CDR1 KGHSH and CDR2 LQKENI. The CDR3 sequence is CASPPPSGPLHF. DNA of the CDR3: TGTGCCAGCCCACCACCGTCAGGTCCCCTCCACTTT.

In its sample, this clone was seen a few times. The CDR3 sequence is CASSIRGQGIPYEQYF. The CDR3, as DNA: TGTGCCAGTAGTATAAGGGGACAGGGAATTCCCTACGAGCAGTACTTC. V is TRBV19 and J is TRBJ2-7; 9 bases align to TRBD1. This CDR3 is built from 16 residues. Losses at the gene ends were 2 bases for V and 2 bases for J; bases not matched to a gene: 7. CDR1 and CDR2 from the germline V gene are LNHDA and SQIVND (reference sequence). Full variable domain (outside the CDR3, taken from reference TRBV19 and TRBJ2-7): DGGITQSPKYLFRKEGQNVTLSCEQNLNHDAMYWYRQDPGQGLRLIYYSQIVNDFQKGDIAEGYSVSREKKESFPLTVTSAQKNPTAFYLCASSIRGQGIPYEQYFGPGTRLTVT.

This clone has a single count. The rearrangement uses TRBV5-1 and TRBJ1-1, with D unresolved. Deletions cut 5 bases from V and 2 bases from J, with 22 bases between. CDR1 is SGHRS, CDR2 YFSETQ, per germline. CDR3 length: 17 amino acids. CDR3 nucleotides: TGCGCCAGCAGACGCGGAAATGGGTTTCCCGGAAACACTGAAGCTTTCTTT. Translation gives CASRRGNGFPGNTEAFF.